This T cell receptor (beta chain) was captured in a study of blood T cells in healthy people across ages. The wider study: Capture by template switching was about one barcoded beta molecule per two T cells.

Notes on this clonotype: The target antigen is unknown. A read error may explain this, as a much larger clone is one base away.

Findings and limits, study-wide: Any changes in expanded clonotypes were possibly confounded, as donor CMV status remained unknown.

It was with a sample-barcoded 5' primer and a J-beta primer mix that a second PCR of roughly 7 to 12 cycles was run. TCRdb re-called the 5' RACE reads with MiXCR, one entry per CDR3 protein. This table holds more than 800,000 distinct CDR3 sequences, 29% found once. Looked up from germline, CDR1 is MGHDK and CDR2 is SYGVNS. CDR3 length: 14 amino acids. The study drew donors from healthy Caucasian individuals in Russia aged roughly 6 to 95. The gene calls are TRBV25-1 and TRBJ2-1; 9 bases map to TRBD2. The TCR comes from a woman of 80 years or more in good health. The sample was blood. CDR3 residues: CASREYAGGSVRFF. The CDR3 DNA reads TGTGCCAGCAGGGAATACGCGGGGGGGTCGGTCCGGTTCTTC.